The clone carrying this T cell receptor (beta chain) was observed a handful of times. Its antigen is not identified. This sample stems from a study of beta chain features in type 1 diabetes. Expressed TCRB transcripts were sequenced because the entire RNA isolate underwent reverse transcription. Method: immunoSEQ multiplex PCR; TCRdb's copy keeps in-frame clones and lacks some. The table lists roughly 280,000 clones, roughly a quarter of them singletons. J gave up 9 bases and V 4 bases, and 10 bases lay outside the gene matches. Germline CDR1 reads SEHNR; CDR2 reads FQNEAQ (reference sequence). CDR3 length: 14 amino acids. General study points: In every one of the four CD4+ subsets, TCRB CDR3s were moderately but significantly shorter in Type 1 diabetes patients.

The V gene is TRBV7-9, the J gene TRBJ1-2, with 8 bases lining up with TRBD1. The source is a woman younger than 45 with type 1 diabetes. Material: naive CD4+ T cells from blood. CDR3 DNA sequence: TGTGCCAGCAGCTCCGGGACAGGAAGTGGGCGCTACACCTTC. Its protein product is CASSSGTGSGRYTF.